The entry below describes one T cell receptor (beta chain). The antigen remains undetermined. The table came from immunoSEQ multiplex PCR; TCRdb's copy has only in-frame clones and leaves some out. In the table there are around 99,000 clones, less than 90% of which are singletons. The data derive from a study of identifying expanded T cells in peripheral blood. Study findings and constraints: Clone count variance between two-week samples rose with total template count.

The clonotype originates from a person aged 18 to 70 in good health. The source material was blood.

For the CDR3, the DNA is TGTGCCAGCAGCTTATTACAGGGGCAAACTGAAGCTTTCTTT. It encodes CASSLLQGQTEAFF. The chain carries TRBV7-9 and TRBJ1-1, with 7 bases that match TRBD1. This CDR3 comprises 14 residues. The V gene end was trimmed by 2 bases and the J gene end by 5 bases; junction bases not matched to a gene: 5. The germline V gene encodes CDR1 SEHNR and CDR2 FQNEAQ (reference sequence).